Included here is one TCR beta chain sequence, with context. Its antigen is as yet unknown. The sample is drawn from a study of vaccination and CD4 T cells after COVID-19. The trim removed 4 bases at V and 6 bases at J, leaving 10 bases unmatched. The CDR3 consists of 15 residues. Germline V lookup: CDR1 SGHNT, CDR2 YYREEE (reference sequence). As for time point: late sampling 161 to 241 days after vaccination in a few convalescent patients. Treatment meaning: approximately nine-day PBMC culture with coronavirus spike peptide pools or control peptides (ViraFEST assay). At the Johns Hopkins FTIC core, DNA taken from cultured CD4+ T cells was sequenced by way of the Oncomine TCR Beta short-read assay. TCRdb called the PCR reads again in MiXCR, with one record for every CDR3 protein. The sample has 15,000 to 20,000 distinct CDR3 sequences, about 45% seen once.

The TCR comes from a human donor who had recovered from COVID-19. The V and J genes are TRBV5-4 and TRBJ1-1, with 9 bases matching TRBD1. The specimen was CD4+ T cells from blood, cultured in vitro, collected about 7 months after SARS-CoV-2 vaccination. CDR3 DNA sequence: TGTGCCAGCAGCCCCCGGACAGGGGTGTTCGCTGAAGCTTTCTTT. Its protein product is CASSPRTGVFAEAFF.